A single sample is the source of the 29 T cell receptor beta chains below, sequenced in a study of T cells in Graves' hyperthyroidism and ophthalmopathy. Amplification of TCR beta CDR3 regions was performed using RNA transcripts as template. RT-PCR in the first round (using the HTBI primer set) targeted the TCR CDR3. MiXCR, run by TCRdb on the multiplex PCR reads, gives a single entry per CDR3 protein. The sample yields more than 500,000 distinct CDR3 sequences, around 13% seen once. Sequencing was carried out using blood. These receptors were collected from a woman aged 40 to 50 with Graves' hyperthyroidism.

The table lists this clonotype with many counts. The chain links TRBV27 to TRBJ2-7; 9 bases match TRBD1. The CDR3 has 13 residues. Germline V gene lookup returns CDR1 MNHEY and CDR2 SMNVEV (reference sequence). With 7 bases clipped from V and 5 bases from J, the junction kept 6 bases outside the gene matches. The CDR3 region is CASKVQGAHEQYF. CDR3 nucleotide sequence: TGTGCCAGCAAAGTACAGGGGGCCCACGAGCAGTACTTC.

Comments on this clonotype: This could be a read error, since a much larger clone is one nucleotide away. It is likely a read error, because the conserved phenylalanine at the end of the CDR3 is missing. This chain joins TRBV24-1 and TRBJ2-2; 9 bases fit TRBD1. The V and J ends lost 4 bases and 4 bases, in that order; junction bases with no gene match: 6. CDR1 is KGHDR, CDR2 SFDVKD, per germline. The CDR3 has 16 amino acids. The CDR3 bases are TGTGCCACCAGTGAGCCAGGGACAGGGAGCACCGGGGAGCTGTTTCTT. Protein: CATSEPGTGSTGELFL.

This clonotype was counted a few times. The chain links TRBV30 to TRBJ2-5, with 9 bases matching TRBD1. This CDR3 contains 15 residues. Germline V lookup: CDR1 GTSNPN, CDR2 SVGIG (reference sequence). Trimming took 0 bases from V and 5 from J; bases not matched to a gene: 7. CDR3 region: CAWSVKQGAGETQYF. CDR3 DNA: TGTGCCTGGAGTGTAAAACAGGGGGCAGGGGAGACCCAGTACTTC. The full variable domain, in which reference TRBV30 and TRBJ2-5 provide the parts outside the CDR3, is SQTIHQWPATLVQPVGSPLSLECTVEGTSNPNLYWYRQAAGRGLQLLFYSVGIGQISSEVPQNLSASRPQDRQFILSSKKLLLSDSGFYLCAWSVKQGAGETQYFGPGTRLLVL.

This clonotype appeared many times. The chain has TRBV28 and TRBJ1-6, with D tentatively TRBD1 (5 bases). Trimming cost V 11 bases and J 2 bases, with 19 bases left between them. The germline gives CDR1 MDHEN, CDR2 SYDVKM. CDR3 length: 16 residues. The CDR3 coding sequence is TGTGCCGGGGCGGGCAGGGAGAAGGCCTATAATTCACCCCTCCACTTT. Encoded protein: CAGAGREKAYNSPLHF. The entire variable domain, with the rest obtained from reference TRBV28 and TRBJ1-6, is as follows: DVKVTQSSRYLVKRTGEKVFLECVQDMDHENMFWYRQDPGLGLRLIYFSYDVKMKEKGDIPEGYSVSREKKERFSLILESASTNQTSMYLCAGAGREKAYNSPLHFGNGTRLTVT.

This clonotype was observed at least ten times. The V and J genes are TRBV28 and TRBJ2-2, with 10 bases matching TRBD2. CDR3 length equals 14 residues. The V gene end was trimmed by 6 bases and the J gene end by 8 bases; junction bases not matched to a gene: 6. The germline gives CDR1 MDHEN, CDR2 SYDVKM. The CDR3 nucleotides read TGTGCCAGCAGCCTAGCGGGAGATCGGGGGGAGCTGTTTTTT. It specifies CASSLAGDRGELFF.

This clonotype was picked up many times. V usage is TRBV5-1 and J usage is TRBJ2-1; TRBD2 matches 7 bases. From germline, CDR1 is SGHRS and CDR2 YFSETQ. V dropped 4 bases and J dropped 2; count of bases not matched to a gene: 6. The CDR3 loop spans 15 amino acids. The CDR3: CASSPREATYNEQFF. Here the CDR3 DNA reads TGCGCCAGCAGCCCCCGGGAGGCCACCTACAATGAGCAGTTCTTC.

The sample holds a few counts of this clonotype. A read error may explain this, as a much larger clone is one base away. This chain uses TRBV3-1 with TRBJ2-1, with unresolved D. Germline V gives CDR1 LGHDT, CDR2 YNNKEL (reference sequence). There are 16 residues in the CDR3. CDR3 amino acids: CASGQGSRGSYNEQFF. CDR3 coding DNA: TGTGCCAGCGGCCAAGGTTCTAGAGGCTCCTACAATGAGCAGTTCTTC.

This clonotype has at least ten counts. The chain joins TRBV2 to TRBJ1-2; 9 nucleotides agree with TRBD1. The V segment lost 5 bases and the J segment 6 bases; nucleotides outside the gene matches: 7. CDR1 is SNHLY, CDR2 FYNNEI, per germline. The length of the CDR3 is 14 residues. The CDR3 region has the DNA TGTGCCAGCAGTTTACTGACAGGGGGAAATGGCTACACCTTC. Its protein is CASSLLTGGNGYTF.

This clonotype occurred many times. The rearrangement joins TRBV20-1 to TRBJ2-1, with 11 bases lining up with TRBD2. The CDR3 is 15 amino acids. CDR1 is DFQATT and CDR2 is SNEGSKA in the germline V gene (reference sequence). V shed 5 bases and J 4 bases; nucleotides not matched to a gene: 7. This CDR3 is CSAPETSGIYNEQFF. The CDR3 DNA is TGCAGTGCTCCAGAGACTAGCGGGATTTACAATGAGCAGTTCTTC.

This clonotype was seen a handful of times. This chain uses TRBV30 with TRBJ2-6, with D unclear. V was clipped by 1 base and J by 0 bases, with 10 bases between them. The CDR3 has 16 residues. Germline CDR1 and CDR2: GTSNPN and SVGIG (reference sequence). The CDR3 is CAWSAKLSSGANVLTF. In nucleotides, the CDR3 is TGTGCCTGGAGTGCTAAACTGAGCTCTGGGGCCAACGTCCTGACTTTC.

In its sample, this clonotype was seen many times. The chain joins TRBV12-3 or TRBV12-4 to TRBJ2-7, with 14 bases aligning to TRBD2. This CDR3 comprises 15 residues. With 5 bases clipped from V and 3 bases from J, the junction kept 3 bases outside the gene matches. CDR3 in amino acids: CASSGGLAGDYEQYF. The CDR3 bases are TGTGCCAGCAGTGGGGGACTAGCGGGAGACTACGAGCAGTACTTC.

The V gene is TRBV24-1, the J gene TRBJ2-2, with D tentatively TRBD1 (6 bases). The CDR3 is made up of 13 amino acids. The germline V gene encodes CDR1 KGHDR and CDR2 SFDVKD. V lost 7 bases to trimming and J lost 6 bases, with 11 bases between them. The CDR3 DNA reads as TGTGCCACCAGACAGGGCGGCCCCGGGGAGCTGTTTTTT. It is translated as CATRQGGPGELFF.

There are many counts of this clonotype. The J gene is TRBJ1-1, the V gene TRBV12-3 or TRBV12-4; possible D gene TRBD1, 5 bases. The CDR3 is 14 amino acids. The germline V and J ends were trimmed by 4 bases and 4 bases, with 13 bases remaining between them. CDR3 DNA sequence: TGTGCCAGCAGTTGGGGCTCTCGCGGCACTGAAGCTTTCTTT. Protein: CASSWGSRGTEAFF.

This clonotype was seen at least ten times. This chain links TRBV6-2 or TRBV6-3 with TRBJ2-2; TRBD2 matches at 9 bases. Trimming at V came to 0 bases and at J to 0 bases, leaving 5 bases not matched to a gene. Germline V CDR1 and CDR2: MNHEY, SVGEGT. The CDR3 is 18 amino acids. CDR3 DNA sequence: TGTGCCAGCAGTTACTCGGCTAGCGGGATCACGAACACCGGGGAGCTGTTTTTT. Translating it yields CASSYSASGITNTGELFF.

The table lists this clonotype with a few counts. CDR3 bases: TGTGCCAGCAGTTTAGCAGGGGGCTTAGGTCAGCCCCAGCATTTT. Translation: CASSLAGGLGQPQHF. V is TRBV12-3 or TRBV12-4 and J is TRBJ1-5, with 7 bases aligning to TRBD1. V lost 0 bases to trimming and J lost 6 bases; unmatched junction nucleotides: 5. The CDR3 spans 15 residues.

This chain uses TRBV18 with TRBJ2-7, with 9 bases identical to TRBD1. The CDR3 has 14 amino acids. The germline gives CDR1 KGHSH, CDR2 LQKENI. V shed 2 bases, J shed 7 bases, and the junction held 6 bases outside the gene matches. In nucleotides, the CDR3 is TGTGCCAGCTCACCATTCGGGACAGGGAATGAGCAGTACTTC. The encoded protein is CASSPFGTGNEQYF.

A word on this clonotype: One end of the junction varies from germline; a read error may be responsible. CDR3 protein: CASSLGLRSSYNKQFF. DNA for the CDR3: TGTGCCAGCAGTTTAGGGCTGCGAAGCTCCTACAATAAGCAGTTCTTC. V gene TRBV28 combines with J gene TRBJ2-1; D is unresolved. The CDR3 runs 16 residues. Looked up from germline, CDR1 is MDHEN and CDR2 is SYDVKM.

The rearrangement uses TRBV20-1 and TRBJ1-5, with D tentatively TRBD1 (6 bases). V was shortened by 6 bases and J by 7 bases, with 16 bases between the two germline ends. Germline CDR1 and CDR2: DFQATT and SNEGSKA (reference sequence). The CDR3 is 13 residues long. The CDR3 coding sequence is TGCAGTGCCGGGGGGCAGGGATGGCAGCCCCAGCATTTT. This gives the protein CSAGGQGWQPQHF.

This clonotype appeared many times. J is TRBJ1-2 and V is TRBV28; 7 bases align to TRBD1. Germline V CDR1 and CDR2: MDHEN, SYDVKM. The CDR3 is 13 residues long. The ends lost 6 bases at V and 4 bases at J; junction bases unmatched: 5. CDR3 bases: TGTGCCAGCAGCTCCCGGGACAGCTATGGCTACACCTTC. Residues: CASSSRDSYGYTF.

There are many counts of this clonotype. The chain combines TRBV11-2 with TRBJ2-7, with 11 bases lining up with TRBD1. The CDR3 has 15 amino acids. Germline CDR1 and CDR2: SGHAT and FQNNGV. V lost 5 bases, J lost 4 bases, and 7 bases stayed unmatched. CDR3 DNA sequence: TGTGCCAGCAGCCAAGGACAGGGGGCTTTATACGAGCAGTACTTC. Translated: CASSQGQGALYEQYF.

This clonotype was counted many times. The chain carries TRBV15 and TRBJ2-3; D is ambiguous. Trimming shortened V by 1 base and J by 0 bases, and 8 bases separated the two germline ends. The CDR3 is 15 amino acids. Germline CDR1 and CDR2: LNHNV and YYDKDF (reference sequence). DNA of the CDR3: TGTGCCACCAGCAGAGTTCGGTCTAGCACAGATACGCAGTATTTT. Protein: CATSRVRSSTDTQYF.

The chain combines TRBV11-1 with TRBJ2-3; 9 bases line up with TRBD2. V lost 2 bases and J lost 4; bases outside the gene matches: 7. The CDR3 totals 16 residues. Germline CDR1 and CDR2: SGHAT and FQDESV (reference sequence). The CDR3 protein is CASSLYAGGGADTQYF. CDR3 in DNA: TGTGCCAGCAGCTTATACGCGGGAGGGGGGGCAGATACGCAGTATTTT. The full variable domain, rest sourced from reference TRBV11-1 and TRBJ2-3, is EAEVAQSPRYKITEKSQAVAFWCDPISGHATLYWYRQILGQGPELLVQFQDESVVDDSQLPKDRFSAERLKGVDSTLKIQPAELGDSAMYLCASSLYAGGGADTQYFGPGTRLTVL.

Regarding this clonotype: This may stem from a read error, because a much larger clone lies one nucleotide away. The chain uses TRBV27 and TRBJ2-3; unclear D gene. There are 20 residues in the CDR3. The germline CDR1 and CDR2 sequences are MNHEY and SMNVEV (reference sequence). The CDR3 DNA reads TGTGCCAGCAGTCCCCCTGGTTTATTGGCGGAGCCTAGGCGTACAGATACGCGGTATTTT. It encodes CASSPPGLLAEPRRTDTRYF.

The CDR3 loop reads CASSISGTVNTEAFF. CDR3 in DNA: TGTGCCAGTAGTATTTCCGGGACGGTGAACACTGAAGCTTTCTTT. The chain is built from TRBV19 and TRBJ1-1; D may be TRBD1 (5 bases). This CDR3 has 15 residues. V lost 3 bases to trimming and J lost 0 bases, with 11 bases between them. CDR1 LNHDA and CDR2 SQIVND come from the germline V gene (reference sequence).

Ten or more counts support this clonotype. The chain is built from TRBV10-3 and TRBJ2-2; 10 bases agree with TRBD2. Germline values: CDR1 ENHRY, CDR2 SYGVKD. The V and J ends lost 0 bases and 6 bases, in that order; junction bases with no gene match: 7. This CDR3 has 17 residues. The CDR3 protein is CAISESKATSGSGELFF. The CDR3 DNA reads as TGTGCCATCAGTGAGTCGAAGGCGACTAGCGGGTCCGGGGAGCTGTTTTTT.

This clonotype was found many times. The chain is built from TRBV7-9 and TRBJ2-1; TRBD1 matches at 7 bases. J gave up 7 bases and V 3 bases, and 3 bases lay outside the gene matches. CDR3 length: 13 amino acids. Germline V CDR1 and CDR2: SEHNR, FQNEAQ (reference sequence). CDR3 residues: CASSFLQGNEQFF. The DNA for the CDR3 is TGTGCCAGCAGCTTTCTACAGGGGAATGAGCAGTTCTTC.

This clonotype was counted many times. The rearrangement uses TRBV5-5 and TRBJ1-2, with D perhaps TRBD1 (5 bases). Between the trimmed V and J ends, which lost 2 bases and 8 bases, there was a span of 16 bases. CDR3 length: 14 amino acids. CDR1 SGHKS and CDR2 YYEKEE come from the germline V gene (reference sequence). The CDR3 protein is CASSLDGGIGGYTF. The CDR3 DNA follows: TGTGCCAGCAGCTTAGATGGGGGGATAGGAGGCTACACCTTC.

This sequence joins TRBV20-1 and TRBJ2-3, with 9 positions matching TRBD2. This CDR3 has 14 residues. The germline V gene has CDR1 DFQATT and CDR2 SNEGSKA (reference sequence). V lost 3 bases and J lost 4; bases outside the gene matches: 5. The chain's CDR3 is CSASSREGADTQYF. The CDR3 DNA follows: TGCAGTGCTAGCTCGCGGGAGGGTGCAGATACGCAGTATTTT.

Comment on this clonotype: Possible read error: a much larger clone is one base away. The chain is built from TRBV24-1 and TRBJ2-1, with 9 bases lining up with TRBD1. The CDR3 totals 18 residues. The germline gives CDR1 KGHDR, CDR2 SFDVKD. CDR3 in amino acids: CATNDLSAGDRAYNEQFF. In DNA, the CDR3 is TGTGCCACCAATGATTTGTCCGCTGGGGACAGGGCCTACAATGAGCAGTTCTTC.